This TCR beta chain was identified in a study of CD8+CD57+ T cells in acquired aplastic anemia. Study overall: Isolated CD4+ and CD8+ cells, once sorted, yielded DNA averaging around 3 ug. The study, taken as a whole, reports: Researchers reported that CD8+ Simpson's diversity was not significantly different in patients versus controls.

The junction had 14 bases not matched to a gene; V was cut back by 7 bases and J by 6 bases. Germline CDR1 is DFQATT and CDR2 is SNEGSKA (reference sequence). The CDR3 is 14 residues long. Patients who underwent sequencing had shown CD8+CD57+ cell expansion by flow cytometry. A remark on this clonotype: The antigen is not known.

The TCR beta profiling, which covered VDJ combination and CDR3 sequence, was carried out using genomic DNA as the template. TCRdb processed the reads anew with MiXCR; each CDR3 protein has one entry. Here the sample spans 150,000 to 200,000 distinct CDR3 sequences, around 48% being singletons. The chain carries TRBV20-1 and TRBJ2-7; TRBD1 matches at 8 bases. The origin of this receptor is a human donor with aplastic anemia. Source material: sorted CD4+, CD8+, or CD8+CD57+ T cells (not recorded which) from PBMCs. CDR3 amino acids: CSVCLTGALGEQYF. CDR3 DNA sequence: TGCAGTGTATGTCTGACAGGGGCCCTCGGCGAGCAGTACTTC.